This T cell receptor beta chain was observed in a study of long-term antiretroviral therapy in people with HIV (dated by TCRdb to the early 2020s). Some background on the complete study: The earliest samples were collected about a decade before the 2015 WHO recommendation for immediate ART, when ART was typically delayed until CD4 counts fell. A retrospective serial study tested whether ART initiation and durable HIV suppression were associated with changes in peripheral blood TRB repertoire composition and diversity. A total of about 180 cryopreserved PBMC samples were contributed to the cohort by 30 adults with confirmed HIV infection, with samples collected serially over a mean of approximately six years (range 1-12). Of the approximately 32 participants with HIV, 10 to 11 were female. No cross-contamination during QIAcube processing was seen in test extractions of a monoclonal T-cell line run alongside 33 polyclonal samples.

The immunoSEQ hsTCRB v3.0 assay was used at survey level resolution to sequence the TRB variable region. TRB sequencing targeted a depth of roughly 35,000-55,000 T-cell genomes per sample. TRB libraries were pooled and sequenced on an Illumina MiSeq using a v3 150-cycle kit. The paper's data handling went like this. Repertoire analysis was run in R within a reproducible Nextflow workflow that covered QC, data transformation and analysis. LymphoSeq2, an R package for AIRR-Seq data exploration, was used to implement custom analyses. After excluding a few samples that yielded fewer than 5000 total TRB sequences, 150 to 200 HIV repertoires remained for analysis. Of the 188 retained HIV repertoires, approximately 60 were collected before and around 130 after ART initiation. Each repertoire was downsampled to 5000 TRB nucleotide sequences, and summary statistics were averaged across 100 downsampling iterations. The analysis kept only TRB sequences whose CDR3 regions were at least seven amino acids long. Two measures captured diversity: a Shannon entropy-derived clonality score and the Gini coefficient. In the repertoire networks, any two of the top 5000 CDR3 amino acid sequences were linked whenever the two sequences differed by an edit distance of one. GLIPH2 predicted antigen specificity groups and MHC restriction for TRB CDR3 amino acid sequences. To flag known CMV, EBV, HIV or tissue antigen associations, CDR3 amino acid sequences were matched against VDJdb and McPAS-TCR. Pre-ART, post-ART and control groups were compared with Wilcoxon signed-rank tests and Holm-Bonferroni correction. This immuneACCESS table, as held by TCRdb, lists in-frame sequences with V and J called but not all clones. Of the missing ones, under half trace to an unresolved V gene in checked studies; the others have no known cause. D and trimming come from the DNA, and the V and J calls and clone size come from that table. The sample records tens of thousands of clones, roughly 84% of which are singletons. The top ten hold about 4.8% of the sample.

Concerning this clone: This receptor's antigen is unknown. Per-base qualities were not stored, and no clone one base away is much larger.

The V end gives up 4 bases and the J end 3 bases, leaving 6 bases in the junction not matched to a gene. From the cysteine up to the phenylalanine, the CDR3 has a length of 15 residues. This entry keeps only the CDR3 DNA: 45 bases, framed from base 1. CDR1 and CDR2 are read off the germline V gene (reference sequence) as GTSNPN and SVGIG. Inclusion was restricted to participants for whom at least one PBMC sample before ART initiation and at least two post-ART samples were available. Treatment was received in the United States of America by all participants with HIV. Before DNA extraction, cryopreserved samples of about 0.95-11 million PBMC were thawed and washed. At the time of the earliest PBMC sample, participants with HIV were aged between roughly 20 and 55 years. PBMC samples from each participant spanned 1-4 timepoints before ART initiation and 2-8 timepoints after ART initiation, with a median of 7 samples. Serial HIV viral load, CD4+ T-cell count, ART history and demographic data were obtained for every participant. Genomic DNA was extracted from unsorted PBMC with a Qiagen kit on a QIAcube, processed in batches of 12 samples.

Study-level results and caveats: Starting ART was linked to a significant rise in TRB diversity, yet even with long-term ART the diversity remained significantly lower than in transplant donor controls. Because PBMC availability was limited, only the TCR beta chain was sequenced, with no alpha chain pairing. The samples were dated from 2004 to 2017, and the ART regimens that were used may be less effective than current ART regimens. Because pre-ART samples had limited cell numbers, unsorted PBMC were profiled rather than sorted CD4+ and CD8+ T cells. Narrower CDR3 length ranges were observed in HIV repertoires than in controls, and an antigen-experienced repertoire with only a slight naive shift after ART was suggested by the network structure. At every time point, the repertoire was dominated by expanded TRB clones first identified before ART initiation, although this dominance fluctuated and, in many PLHIV, declined after ART. No data were available on ART adherence, viral resistance or therapy changes, limiting inferences about post-ART repertoire changes.

The sequence was collected from a woman in her twenties or thirties with HIV. The material was unsorted PBMCs, obtained around 2.7 years before starting antiretroviral therapy. The rearrangement combines TRBV30 with TRBJ1-5, and TRBD1 matches 10 of the central bases. The DNA sequence is given as TGTGCCTGGACCACGGACAGGGGGTCCAATCAGCCCCAGCATTTT. Its protein is CAWTTDRGSNQPQHF. The full variable domain, completed from the reference TRBV30 and TRBJ1-5 proteins outside the CDR3, reads SQTIHQWPATLVQPVGSPLSLECTVEGTSNPNLYWYRQAAGRGLQLLFYSVGIGQISSEVPQNLSASRPQDRQFILSSKKLLLSDSGFYLCAWTTDRGSNQPQHFGDGTRLSIL.